Following are 20 T cell receptor beta chains from one sample sequenced in a study of vaccination effects on CD4 cells after COVID-19. Around day 10 of culture, CD4+ T cells were separated out. Which antigens these TCRs recognize remains unknown. Data came from immunoSEQ multiplex PCR; TCRdb stores just in-frame clones and leaves some out. The table records approximately 37,000 clones, under 85% of them present only once. This material consisted of CD4+ T cells from PBMCs cultured without peptide, taken before COVID-19 vaccination. These TCRs come from a human donor who received a COVID-19 vaccine.

V gene TRBV19 combines with J gene TRBJ2-1; perhaps TRBD2 as D (6 bases). V lost 3 bases to trimming and J lost 10 bases, with 16 bases between them. Germline V gives CDR1 LNHDA, CDR2 SQIVND (reference sequence). The CDR3 contains 14 residues. DNA for the CDR3: TGTGCCAGTAGTATCCCCTCCGGGGGAAGGGAGCAGTTCTTC. Amino acids: CASSIPSGGREQFF.

The chain couples TRBV5-1 to TRBJ1-6; TRBD1 matches 7 bases. Trimming took 4 bases from V and 5 from J; bases not matched to a gene: 9. Germline V gene lookup returns CDR1 SGHRS and CDR2 YFSETQ. This CDR3 is 16 amino acids long. CDR3 coding DNA: TGCGCCAGCAGCCTACCGACAGGGACCGATAATTCACCCCTCCACTTT. This gives the protein CASSLPTGTDNSPLHF. Together with reference TRBV5-1 and TRBJ1-6, the CDR3 gives the full variable domain: KAGVTQTPRYLIKTRGQQVTLSCSPISGHRSVSWYQQTPGQGLQFLFEYFSETQRNKGNFPGRFSGRQFSNSRSEMNVSTLELGDSALYLCASSLPTGTDNSPLHFGNGTRLTVT.

This chain connects TRBV6-5 to TRBJ2-7, with D perhaps given as TRBD1 or TRBD2 (5 bases each). CDR1 is MNHEY and CDR2 is SVGAGI in the germline V gene. The V gene lost 7 bases and the J gene lost 4 bases, with 20 bases spanning the gap. This CDR3 is built from 15 residues. The chain's CDR3 is CASIVFPRENYEQYF. Here the CDR3 DNA reads TGTGCCAGCATTGTCTTTCCCAGGGAGAATTACGAGCAGTACTTC.

The chain joins TRBV7-2 to TRBJ2-1; TRBD1 might be the D (5 bases). Germline CDR1 and CDR2: SGHTA and FQGNSA. V was clipped by 2 bases and J by 7 bases, with 6 bases between them. CDR3 length: 12 amino acids. The CDR3 DNA sequence: TGTGCCAGCAGCTTAAGGACAAATGAGCAGTTCTTC. Encoded protein: CASSLRTNEQFF.

This clone was observed a single time. The J gene is TRBJ1-5, the V gene TRBV27, with 7 bases matching TRBD1. V was pared by 4 bases and J by 11 bases, with 5 bases of the junction left unmatched. Germline CDR1 is MNHEY and CDR2 is SMNVEV (reference sequence). The CDR3 is 12 amino acids. The CDR3 spells CASSSRDSSQHF. The CDR3 bases are TGTGCCAGCAGTTCCCGGGACAGCTCCCAGCATTTT.

The V and J genes are TRBV20-1 and TRBJ2-1; TRBD2 matches at 10 bases. The V and J ends lost 3 bases and 4 bases, in that order; junction bases with no gene match: 9. This CDR3 spans 16 amino acids. In germline, CDR1 is DFQATT, CDR2 SNEGSKA (reference sequence). The CDR3 DNA follows: TGCAGTGCTAGTGGTGGGCTAGCGGGAGAGTACAATGAGCAGTTCTTC. This codes for CSASGGLAGEYNEQFF.

The chain carries TRBV7-2 and TRBJ2-1; TRBD2 is a possible D gene (6 bases). V lost 3 bases and J lost 9, with 12 bases in between. CDR1 SGHTA and CDR2 FQGNSA come from the germline V gene. This CDR3 region has 13 residues. CDR3 in DNA: TGTGCCAGCAGCTTCGGGGGTGTGGGTGAGCAGTTCTTC. Its protein product is CASSFGGVGEQFF.

V usage is TRBV19 and J usage is TRBJ2-1; D perhaps matches TRBD2 (6 bases). Germline lookup yields CDR1 LNHDA and CDR2 SQIVND (reference sequence). V was pared by 6 bases and J by 8 bases, with 14 bases between. The CDR3 is made up of 13 amino acids. The CDR3 loop is CASRVRGSDEQFF. The CDR3 DNA follows: TGTGCCAGTAGAGTCCGGGGGAGCGATGAGCAGTTCTTC.

The chain is built from TRBV7-8 and TRBJ2-7; the D is unclear. Per the germline V gene, CDR1 is SGHVS and CDR2 is FQNEAQ. Trimming pared 4 bases from V and 2 bases from J, leaving 12 bases between. The CDR3 consists of 14 residues. This CDR3 is CASSSWTAPYEQYF. The CDR3 region has the DNA TGTGCCAGCAGCTCCTGGACGGCACCCTACGAGCAGTACTTC.

This clone was seen a few times. The chain recombines TRBV4-1 with TRBJ1-1; D remains ambiguous. With 2 bases removed from V and 0 bases from J, the gap between germline ends came to 10 bases. CDR3 length: 15 residues. Germline-derived CDR1 and CDR2 are MGHRA and YSYEKL. Written as DNA, the CDR3 is TGCGCCAGCAGCCAACGGGCGCCACTGAACACTGAAGCTTTCTTT. This translates into CASSQRAPLNTEAFF.

This chain joins TRBV4-3 and TRBJ2-3, with D perhaps matching TRBD2 (6 bases). The CDR3 loop spans 15 amino acids. Trimming took off 4 bases at V and 3 bases at J, with 14 bases between the two ends. The germline CDR1 and CDR2 sequences are LGHNA and YSLEER. Written as DNA, the CDR3 is TGCGCCAGCAGCCCCCGGGACGGGAGAACAGATACGCAGTATTTT. It yields the protein CASSPRDGRTDTQYF.

This clone has only a few counts. V is TRBV19 and J is TRBJ2-5, with 9 nucleotides matching TRBD1. The V gene's germline CDR1 is LNHDA and CDR2 SQIVND (reference sequence). The CDR3 runs to 14 residues. V was pared by 3 bases and J by 2 bases, with 1 base of the junction left unmatched. In DNA, the CDR3 is TGTGCCAGTAGTATGGGGACAGGGCAAGAGACCCAGTACTTC. Amino acids: CASSMGTGQETQYF.

V and J are TRBV6-1 and TRBJ2-5, with a tentative D call TRBD2 (5 bases). The CDR3 length is 13 residues. Trimming pared 3 bases from V and 6 bases from J, leaving 11 bases between. Germline lookup yields CDR1 MNHNS and CDR2 SASEGT. In nucleotides, the CDR3 is TGTGCCAGCAGTGATGCCAGGAGGCAGACCCAGTACTTC. Amino acid sequence: CASSDARRQTQYF.

V usage is TRBV19 and J usage is TRBJ2-1; D is tentatively TRBD1 or TRBD2 (5 bases each). Germline loops: CDR1 LNHDA, CDR2 SQIVND (reference sequence). CDR3 length: 16 amino acids. Trimming shortened V by 4 bases and J by 7 bases, and 20 bases separated the two germline ends. DNA for the CDR3: TGTGCCAGTAGTAAGAGCCCACCGGGACCTGGGAATGAGCAGTTCTTC. It specifies CASSKSPPGPGNEQFF.

This sequence joins TRBV5-4 and TRBJ1-2; possibly TRBD1 for D (5 bases). V gave up 7 bases and J gave up 5 bases, with 21 bases separating them. Per the germline V gene, CDR1 is SGHNT and CDR2 is YYREEE (reference sequence). The CDR3 extends over 15 amino acids. CDR3 nucleotide sequence: TGTGCCAGCGCCGCAACGCAGGGTTCGGAGTATGGCTACACCTTC. Amino acids: CASAATQGSEYGYTF.

The V and J genes are TRBV4-1 and TRBJ2-2; no clear D gene. Per germline, CDR1 MGHRA and CDR2 YSYEKL. The CDR3 runs 16 residues. The V end lost 4 bases, the J end lost 0 bases, and 12 bases lay between the germline ends. The CDR3 protein is CASSPPAAANTGELFF. Here the CDR3 DNA reads TGCGCCAGCAGCCCCCCCGCCGCTGCGAACACCGGGGAGCTGTTTTTT.

The chain is built from TRBV19 and TRBJ2-7; possibly TRBD2 for D (6 bases). The CDR3 runs to 15 residues. From germline, CDR1 is LNHDA and CDR2 SQIVND (reference sequence). Between the trimmed V and J ends, which lost 5 bases and 0 bases, there was a span of 14 bases. CDR3 DNA: TGTGCCAGTAGTCCCGACCGGGAGAGCTCCTACGAGCAGTACTTC. Translation gives CASSPDRESSYEQYF.

This rearrangement joins TRBV4-2 to TRBJ2-3; D is unclear. Germline CDR1 and CDR2: LGHNA and YNFKEQ. This CDR3 has 15 residues. The germline V and J ends were trimmed by 0 bases and 1 base, with 8 bases remaining between them. The CDR3 DNA is TGTGCCAGCAGCCAAGAAAGGCTGGGCACAGATACGCAGTATTTT. Protein sequence: CASSQERLGTDTQYF.

V gene TRBV7-9 combines with J gene TRBJ2-7; D possibly corresponds to TRBD1 (6 bases). V was pared by 2 bases and J by 3 bases, with 11 bases between. From germline, CDR1 is SEHNR and CDR2 FQNEAQ (reference sequence). CDR3 length equals 14 residues. CDR3 sequence: CASSLSGASYEQYF. Written as DNA, the CDR3 is TGTGCCAGCAGCTTATCAGGGGCCAGCTACGAGCAGTACTTC.

V usage is TRBV5-4 and J usage is TRBJ2-2, with TRBD1 as a possible D gene (6 bases). V shed 3 bases and J shed 3 bases, with 15 bases lying between them. CDR3 size: 16 residues. CDR1 and CDR2 from the germline V gene are SGHNT and YYREEE (reference sequence). CDR3 nucleotides: TGTGCCAGCAGCTCCGCCACAGGGAAATACACCGGGGAGCTGTTTTTT. Protein: CASSSATGKYTGELFF. The complete variable domain, with remaining parts taken from reference TRBV5-4 and TRBJ2-2, reads ETGVTQSPTHLIKTRGQQVTLRCSSQSGHNTVSWYQQALGQGPQFIFQYYREEENGRGNFPPRFSGLQFPNYSSELNVNALELDDSALYLCASSSATGKYTGELFFGEGSRLTVL.